This T cell receptor beta chain derives from a study of somatic mutations in cytotoxic T cells in rheumatoid arthritis. General observations from the study: The study found CD8+ clonality increased with age in rheumatoid arthritis patients, not healthy controls.

The V gene lost 0 bases and the J gene lost 0 bases, with 5 bases spanning the gap. The CDR3 contains 14 residues. Germline lookup yields CDR1 MGHRA and CDR2 YSYEKL. To note about this clone: The antigen is undetermined.

Data came from immunoSEQ multiplex PCR; TCRdb stores just in-frame clones and leaves some out. The sample yields more than 11,000 clones, 82% seen once. The chain couples TRBV4-1 to TRBJ2-5; D not resolved. The specimen sequenced was CD8+ T cells sorted from blood. This TCR came from an adult with rheumatoid arthritis. The CDR3 spells CASSQDSYQETQYF. Written as DNA, the CDR3 is TGCGCCAGCAGCCAAGATAGCTACCAAGAGACCCAGTACTTC.